This T cell receptor (beta chain) was sequenced during a study of T cell repertoires in cytomegalovirus infection (dated by TCRdb to between 2019 and 2020). Broadly, across the study: Alongside well-studied HLA-B-restricted epitopes, the peptide stimulations were aimed at recently identified HLA-C-restricted CMV epitopes, whose presentation resists viral immunomodulation. Donor HLA type was relevant to the analysis, as public TCR beta signatures indicated carriage of CMV infection together with the matching HLA type. Points the paper makes about the study in general: In the ex vivo response, HLA-C-restricted CMV-specific TCR beta clonotypes were dominant, and in two of eight donors the single most frequent clonotype came from this HLA-C-restricted group. In both this cohort and an independent cohort of 350 to 400 donors, the cumulative frequency of public TCR beta family members distinguished carriers of CMV infection plus the relevant HLA type.

The treatment or condition tag for this specimen amounts to: in vitro stimulation with specific CMV peptide epitopes to enrich CMV-specific T cells. This clonotype was found a few times. Its antigen is unknown. No quality values exist for individual bases; no much larger clone is one base distant. Looking up the germline V gene (reference sequence) yields CDR1 MNHEY and CDR2 SMNVEV. V lost 7 bases and J lost 7 bases, and the count of bases not matched to a germline gene is 17. The CDR3 runs 16 residues from the cysteine to the phenylalanine. Kept here is only the CDR3 DNA, which spans 48 bases and is read in frame from base 1. These reads were obtained on an Illumina HiSeq 1500. TCRdb passed the public sequencing reads through fastp at Q25 and MiXCR, retaining productive beta sequences. One record per CDR3 amino acid sequence lists the most common genes and DNA. The sample has roughly 920,000 distinct CDR3 sequences on record, more than 25% of them singletons. The top ten constitute about an eighth of the sample.

Here the chain combines TRBV27 and TRBJ2-3; TRBD2 aligns with 7 central bases. The source material was cultured CD8+ T cells from PBMCs, sampled from culture after CMV antigen stimulation. This TCR was sampled from a human donor in good health (CMV status not recorded). Some clones in this sample may be carry-over from other donors' samples. The base sequence is TGTGCCAGCATGGGTTATAATGCGGGGGTGCTGAATACGCAGTATTTT. Translated, this gives CASMGYNAGVLNTQYF.